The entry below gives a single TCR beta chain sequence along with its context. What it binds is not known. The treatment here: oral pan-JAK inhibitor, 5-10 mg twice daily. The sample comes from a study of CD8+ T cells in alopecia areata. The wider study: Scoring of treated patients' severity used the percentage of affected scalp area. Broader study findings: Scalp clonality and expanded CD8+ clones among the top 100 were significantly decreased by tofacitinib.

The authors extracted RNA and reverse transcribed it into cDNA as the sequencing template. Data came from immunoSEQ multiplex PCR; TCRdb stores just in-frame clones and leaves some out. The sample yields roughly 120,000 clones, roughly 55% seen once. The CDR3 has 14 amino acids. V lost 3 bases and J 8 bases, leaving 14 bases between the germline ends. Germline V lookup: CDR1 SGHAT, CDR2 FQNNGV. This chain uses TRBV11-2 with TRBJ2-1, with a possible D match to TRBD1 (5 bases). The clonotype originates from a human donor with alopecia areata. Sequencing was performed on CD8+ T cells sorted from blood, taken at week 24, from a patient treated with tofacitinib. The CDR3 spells CASSFGHRGHEQFF. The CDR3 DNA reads TGTGCCAGCAGCTTCGGACATCGTGGGCATGAGCAGTTCTTC. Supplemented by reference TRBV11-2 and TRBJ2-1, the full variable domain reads EAGVAQSPRYKIIEKRQSVAFWCNPISGHATLYWYQQILGQGPKLLIQFQNNGVVDDSQLPKDRFSAERLKGVDSTLKIQPAKLEDSAVYLCASSFGHRGHEQFFGPGTRLTVL.